These 24 T cell receptor beta chains originate from one sample sequenced in a study of T cell responses to AZD1222 COVID-19 vaccine. TCRdb's copy holds only in-frame clones and misses some; the assay was immunoSEQ multiplex PCR. Here the sample spans 150,000 to 200,000 clones, 85% to 95% being singletons. The sample was peripheral blood, taken 28 days after the second dose of the MenACWY control vaccine. The receptors were sampled from an adult who received the MenACWY meningococcal vaccine as a control.

The rearrangement uses TRBV7-3 and TRBJ2-1, with a weak D call TRBD2 (7 bases). The CDR3 runs to 16 residues. Trimming removed 5 bases from V and 1 base from J, with 15 bases in between. Germline V gene lookup returns CDR1 SGHTA and CDR2 FQGTGA. The CDR3 region has the DNA TGTGCCAGCAGCCCTAGGGGGACTACATCCTACAATGAGCAGTTCTTC. Its translation: CASSPRGTTSYNEQFF.

The chain couples TRBV5-8 to TRBJ1-1, with TRBD1 matching 11 bases. Germline values: CDR1 SGHTS, CDR2 YDEGEE. This CDR3 is built from 14 residues. The ends lost 5 bases at V and 5 bases at J; junction bases unmatched: 5. The CDR3 reads CASSTGTGGTEAFF. CDR3 DNA sequence: TGTGCCAGCAGTACCGGGACAGGGGGAACTGAAGCTTTCTTT.

V usage is TRBV29-1 and J usage is TRBJ1-5; the D is unclear. The germline V gene encodes CDR1 SQVTM and CDR2 ANQGSEA. CDR3 length: 14 amino acids. V was pared by 4 bases and J by 3 bases, with 13 bases between. CDR3 residues: CSVVIGSFNQPQHF. CDR3 in DNA: TGCAGCGTTGTAATAGGCAGCTTCAATCAGCCCCAGCATTTT. The full variable domain, in which reference TRBV29-1 and TRBJ1-5 provide the parts outside the CDR3, is SAVISQKPSRDICQRGTSLTIQCQVDSQVTMMFWYRQQPGQSLTLIATANQGSEATYESGFVIDKFPISRPNLTFSTLTVSNMSPEDSSIYLCSVVIGSFNQPQHFGDGTRLSIL.

This chain uses TRBV19 with TRBJ1-5, with a tentative D call TRBD1 (6 bases). This CDR3 is built from 16 residues. Trimming removed 6 bases at V and 6 bases at J, with 21 bases between. The germline gives CDR1 LNHDA, CDR2 SQIVND (reference sequence). This CDR3 is CASRTTRTARGQPQHF. Written as DNA, the CDR3 is TGTGCCAGTAGAACTACCCGGACAGCGAGGGGTCAGCCCCAGCATTTT.

The CDR3: CAWTPGRLKAFF. For the CDR3, the DNA is TGTGCCTGGACACCGGGACGATTGAAGGCTTTCTTT. The V and J genes are TRBV30 and TRBJ1-1; D possibly corresponds to TRBD1 (5 bases). CDR1 is GTSNPN and CDR2 is SVGIG in the germline V gene (reference sequence). The CDR3 runs to 12 residues. Trimming took 4 bases from V and 11 from J, leaving 17 bases between them.

V and J are TRBV6-2 or TRBV6-3 and TRBJ2-1; 9 bases are a match to TRBD2. Germline V gene sequence: CDR1 MNHEY, CDR2 SVGEGT. This CDR3 is 16 amino acids long. Unmatched junction bases numbered 6, after V lost 2 bases and J lost 4 bases. The CDR3 region is CASSYNAGGPYNEQFF. In DNA form, the CDR3 reads TGTGCCAGCAGTTACAATGCGGGAGGGCCTTACAATGAGCAGTTCTTC.

This sequence joins TRBV7-9 and TRBJ1-4; TRBD1 agrees at 11 bases. Germline CDR1 SEHNR, CDR2 FQNEAQ (reference sequence). V was pared by 4 bases and J by 7 bases, with 14 bases of the junction left unmatched. The CDR3 loop spans 18 amino acids. CDR3 in amino acids: CASSSPGTGGSLVEKLFF. The CDR3 DNA is TGTGCCAGCAGCTCCCCCGGGACAGGGGGGTCATTGGTTGAAAAACTGTTTTTT.

The V and J genes are TRBV21-1 and TRBJ2-5; the DNA was not compared with TRBD1, the D call given in the table. TRBV21-1 is labeled a pseudogene. The CDR3 consists of 18 residues. Here the CDR3 DNA reads TGTGCCAGCAGCAAAAGGGGGACAGGCACTAGAGTAGGGGAGACCCAGTACTTC. It specifies CASSKRGTGTRVGETQYF.

V usage is TRBV28 and J usage is TRBJ2-1; D gene unclear. The germline V gene encodes CDR1 MDHEN and CDR2 SYDVKM. Trimming cost V 1 base and J 2 bases, with 9 bases left between them. CDR3 length: 15 amino acids. This CDR3 reads CASSLFGLTYNEQFF. The CDR3 coding sequence is TGTGCCAGCAGTTTATTCGGCCTTACCTACAATGAGCAGTTCTTC.

This sequence joins TRBV9 and TRBJ2-3, with D possibly TRBD1 on 6 matching bases. The germline V and J ends were trimmed by 4 bases and 2 bases, with 17 bases remaining between them. From germline, CDR1 is SGDLS and CDR2 YYNGEE. The CDR3 is made up of 16 amino acids. DNA for the CDR3: TGTGCCAGCAGCTCAAAAGGGGGAGCAAACACAGATACGCAGTATTTT. This encodes CASSSKGGANTDTQYF.

This chain links TRBV6-2 or TRBV6-3 with TRBJ1-1, with 7 bases that match TRBD1. The CDR3 is made up of 14 amino acids. V lost 4 bases, J lost 5 bases, and 7 bases stayed unmatched. Germline lookup yields CDR1 MNHEY and CDR2 SVGEGT. CDR3 sequence reads: CASSSGGGRTEAFF. CDR3 sequence (DNA): TGTGCCAGCAGTTCAGGGGGGGGACGGACTGAAGCTTTCTTT.

The chain links TRBV10-2 to TRBJ1-1, with a tentative D call TRBD1 (6 bases). The CDR3 sequence is 13 residues long. The germline CDR1 and CDR2 sequences are WSHSY and SAAADI. Trimming left V 0 bases short and J 4 bases short, with 6 bases between. This CDR3 is CASSESGATEAFF. CDR3 nucleotides: TGCGCCAGCAGTGAGTCGGGGGCCACTGAAGCTTTCTTT.

The rearrangement links TRBV24-1 to TRBJ1-5; D unresolved. The CDR3 is 15 amino acids. Germline loops: CDR1 KGHDR, CDR2 SFDVKD. Trimming shortened V by 4 bases and J by 7 bases, and 16 bases separated the two germline ends. The CDR3 sequence is CATSESRLGNQPQHF. The CDR3 nucleotides read TGTGCCACCAGTGAATCTCGTCTAGGGAACCAGCCCCAGCATTTT.

The rearrangement joins TRBV4-3 to TRBJ1-5; D remains unclear. The V gene lost 4 bases and the J gene lost 4 bases, with 8 bases spanning the gap. This CDR3 contains 13 residues. Germline V lookup: CDR1 LGHNA, CDR2 YSLEER. CDR3 region: CASSPQMNQPQHF. The CDR3 DNA sequence: TGCGCCAGCAGCCCTCAGATGAATCAGCCCCAGCATTTT.

The chain combines TRBV24-1 with TRBJ1-6, with D perhaps TRBD1 (5 bases). This CDR3 has 17 amino acids. CDR1 and CDR2 (germline): KGHDR, SFDVKD. Trimming removed 0 bases at V and 3 bases at J, with 11 bases between. CDR3 residues: CATSDLIGDLYNSPLHF. In nucleotides, the CDR3 is TGTGCCACCAGTGATTTGATTGGGGACCTCTATAATTCACCCCTCCACTTT.

The J gene is TRBJ2-3, the V gene TRBV7-9, with D perhaps TRBD2 (6 bases). Germline V lookup: CDR1 SEHNR, CDR2 FQNEAQ (reference sequence). The V end lost 5 bases, the J end lost 6 bases, and 9 bases lay between the germline ends. The CDR3 is made up of 12 amino acids. Here the CDR3 reads CASSPGEDTQYF. CDR3 sequence (DNA): TGTGCCAGCAGCCCGGGGGAGGATACGCAGTATTTT.

This chain joins TRBV29-1 and TRBJ1-1; tentatively, D is TRBD1 (6 bases). The CDR3 has 12 residues. CDR1 is SQVTM, CDR2 ANQGSEA, per germline. Trimming took off 5 bases at V and 3 bases at J, with 10 bases between the two ends. The CDR3: CSVQPGDTEAFF. The CDR3, as DNA: TGCAGCGTTCAGCCAGGGGACACTGAAGCTTTCTTT.

The chain combines TRBV27 with TRBJ1-6, with a tentative D call TRBD1 (5 bases). Germline V gives CDR1 MNHEY, CDR2 SMNVEV (reference sequence). The CDR3 runs 15 residues. V lost 5 bases and J lost 10, with 18 bases in between. The CDR3 loop reads CASSPPRQGGSPLHF. CDR3 sequence (DNA): TGTGCCAGCAGTCCCCCGCGGCAGGGCGGATCACCCCTCCACTTT.

Comment on this clone: An end of the junction differs from the germline gene, which may be a read error. The gene calls are TRBV3-1 (or the pseudogene TRBV3-2) and TRBJ1-2; a weak D match, TRBD1 (6 bases). The germline gives CDR1 LGHDT, CDR2 YNNKEL (reference sequence). The CDR3 loop spans 12 amino acids. The CDR3 loop is CASSQRGPGFRF. In nucleotides, the CDR3 is TGTGCCAGCAGCCAACGGGGGCCCGGATTTCGCTTC.

The chain recombines TRBV10-3 with TRBJ1-5, with D perhaps TRBD1 (6 bases). Per germline, CDR1 ENHRY and CDR2 SYGVKD. The CDR3 has 14 amino acids. Trimming removed 1 base from V and 6 bases from J, with 10 bases in between. CDR3 DNA sequence: TGTGCCATCAGTGAGTTTACAGGGTCTCAGCCCCAGCATTTT. Translated, it gives CAISEFTGSQPQHF.

V is TRBV9 and J is TRBJ2-5; 7 nucleotides agree with TRBD1. Germline CDR1 reads SGDLS; CDR2 reads YYNGEE. Trimming cost V 1 base and J 6 bases; bases outside gene matches: 12. The CDR3 spans 16 residues. Here the CDR3 DNA reads TGTGCCAGCAGCGTATCAGGGGGTCTAGAGGCGCAGACCCAGTACTTC. Translated: CASSVSGGLEAQTQYF.

The chain carries TRBV19 and TRBJ2-2; D gene ambiguous. This CDR3 is 14 amino acids long. Trimming cost V 6 bases and J 0 bases, with 8 bases left between them. The germline CDR1 and CDR2 sequences are LNHDA and SQIVND (reference sequence). Here the CDR3 reads CASSQSANTGELFF. The CDR3 DNA reads as TGTGCCAGTAGCCAGAGCGCGAACACCGGGGAGCTGTTTTTT.

The rearrangement uses TRBV6-2 or TRBV6-3 and TRBJ2-1, with 7 bases identical to TRBD2. CDR1 and CDR2 (germline): MNHEY, SVGEGT. The CDR3 totals 16 residues. V shed 6 bases, J shed 8 bases, and the junction held 16 bases outside the gene matches. The CDR3 coding sequence is TGTGCCAGCAGCAACGCATTCCCGGGAGGCCGCCATGAGCAGTTCTTC. Translating it yields CASSNAFPGGRHEQFF.

In its sample, this clone was seen a few times. The chain has TRBV2 and TRBJ1-2; a weak D match, TRBD1 (5 bases). This CDR3 has 14 residues. Between the trimmed V and J ends, which lost 9 bases and 4 bases, there was a span of 18 bases. Looked up from germline, CDR1 is SNHLY and CDR2 is FYNNEI. This chain's CDR3 is CASYDLGGSYGYTF. In DNA form, the CDR3 reads TGTGCCAGTTACGACCTCGGGGGGTCCTATGGCTACACCTTC.